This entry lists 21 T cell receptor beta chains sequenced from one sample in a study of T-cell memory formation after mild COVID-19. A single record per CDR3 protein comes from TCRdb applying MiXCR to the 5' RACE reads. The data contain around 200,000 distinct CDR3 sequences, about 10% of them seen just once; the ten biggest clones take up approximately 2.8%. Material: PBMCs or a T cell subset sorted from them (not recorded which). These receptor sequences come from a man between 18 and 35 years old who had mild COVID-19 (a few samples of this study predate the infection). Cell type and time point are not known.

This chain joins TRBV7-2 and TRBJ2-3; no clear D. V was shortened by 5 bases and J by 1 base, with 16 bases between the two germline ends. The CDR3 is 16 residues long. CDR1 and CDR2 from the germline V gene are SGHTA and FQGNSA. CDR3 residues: CASSLELLPRTDTQYF. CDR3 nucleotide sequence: TGTGCCAGCAGCCTCGAGCTTCTCCCCCGCACAGATACGCAGTATTTT.

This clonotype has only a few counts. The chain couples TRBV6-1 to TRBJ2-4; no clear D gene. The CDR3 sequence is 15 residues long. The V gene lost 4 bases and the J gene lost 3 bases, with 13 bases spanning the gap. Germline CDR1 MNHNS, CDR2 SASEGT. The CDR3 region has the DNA TGTGCCAGCAGTGCGTACAGAGGTTTCAAAAACATTCAGTACTTC. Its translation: CASSAYRGFKNIQYF.

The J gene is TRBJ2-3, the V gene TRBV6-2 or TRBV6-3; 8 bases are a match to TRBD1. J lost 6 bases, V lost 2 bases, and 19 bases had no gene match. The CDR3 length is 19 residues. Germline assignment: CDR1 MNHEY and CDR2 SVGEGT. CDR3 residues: CASSYPSAITGGLMDTQYF. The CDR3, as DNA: TGTGCCAGCAGTTACCCCTCCGCCATCACAGGGGGTTTAATGGATACGCAGTATTTT.

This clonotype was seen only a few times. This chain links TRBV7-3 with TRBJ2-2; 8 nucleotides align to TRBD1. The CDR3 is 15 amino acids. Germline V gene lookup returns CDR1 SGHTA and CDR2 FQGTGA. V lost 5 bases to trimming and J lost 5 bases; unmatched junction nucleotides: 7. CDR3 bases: TGTGCCAGCAGCACACACAGGGGGAGAACCGGGGAGCTGTTTTTT. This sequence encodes CASSTHRGRTGELFF.

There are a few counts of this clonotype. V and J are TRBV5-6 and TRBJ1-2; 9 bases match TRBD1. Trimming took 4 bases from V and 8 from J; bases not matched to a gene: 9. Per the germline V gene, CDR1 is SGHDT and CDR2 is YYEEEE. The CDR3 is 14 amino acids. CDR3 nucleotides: TGTGCCAGCAGCAGTAACAGGGGGCAGTGGGGCTACACCTTC. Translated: CASSSNRGQWGYTF.

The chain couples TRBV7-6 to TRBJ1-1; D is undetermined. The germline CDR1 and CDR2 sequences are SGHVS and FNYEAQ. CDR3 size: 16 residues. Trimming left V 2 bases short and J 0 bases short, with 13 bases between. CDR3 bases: TGTGCCAGCAGCTTATGGTTAGGAGATATGAACACTGAAGCTTTCTTT. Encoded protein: CASSLWLGDMNTEAFF.

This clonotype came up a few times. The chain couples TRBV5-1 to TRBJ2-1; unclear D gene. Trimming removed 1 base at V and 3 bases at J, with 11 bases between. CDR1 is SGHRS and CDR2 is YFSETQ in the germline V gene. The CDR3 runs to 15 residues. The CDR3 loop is CASSLQDGYYNEQFF. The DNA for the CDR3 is TGCGCCAGCAGCTTGCAGGACGGTTACTACAATGAGCAGTTCTTC.

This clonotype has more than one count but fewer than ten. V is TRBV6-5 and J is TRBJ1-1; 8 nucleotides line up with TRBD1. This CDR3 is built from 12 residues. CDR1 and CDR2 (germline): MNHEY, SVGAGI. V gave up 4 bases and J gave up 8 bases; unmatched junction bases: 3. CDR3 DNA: TGTGCCAGCAGTTTCCGACAGGGGGAAGCTTTCTTT. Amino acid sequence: CASSFRQGEAFF.

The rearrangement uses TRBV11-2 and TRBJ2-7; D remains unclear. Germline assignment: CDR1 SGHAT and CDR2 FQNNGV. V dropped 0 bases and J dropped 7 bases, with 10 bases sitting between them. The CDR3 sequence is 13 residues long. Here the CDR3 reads CASSLEQFGEQYF. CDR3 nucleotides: TGTGCCAGCAGCTTAGAGCAGTTTGGGGAGCAGTACTTC.

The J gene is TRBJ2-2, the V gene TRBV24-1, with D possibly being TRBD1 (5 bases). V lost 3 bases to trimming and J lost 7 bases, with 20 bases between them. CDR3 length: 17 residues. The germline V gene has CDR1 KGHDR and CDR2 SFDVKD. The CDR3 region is CATSDPDSSQTFGELFF. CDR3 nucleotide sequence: TGTGCCACCAGTGATCCCGACAGTAGCCAAACGTTCGGGGAGCTGTTTTTT.

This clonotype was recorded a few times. Here the CDR3 DNA reads TGCAGTGCAAAGAGGCTAGAGGGGCCAGGGAATGAGCAGTTCTTC. Translating gives CSAKRLEGPGNEQFF. This chain links TRBV20-1 with TRBJ2-1; TRBD1 or TRBD2 may be the D gene (5 bases each). V lost 6 bases and J lost 7, with 22 bases in between. Germline V gene data show CDR1 as DFQATT and CDR2 as SNEGSKA (reference sequence). The CDR3 loop spans 15 amino acids.

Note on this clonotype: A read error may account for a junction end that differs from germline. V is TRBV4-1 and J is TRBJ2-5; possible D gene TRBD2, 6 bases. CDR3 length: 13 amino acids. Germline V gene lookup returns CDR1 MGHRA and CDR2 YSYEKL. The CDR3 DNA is TGCGCCAGCAGCCACTTTAGTCGGGAGAACCAGTACTTC. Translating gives CASSHFSRENQYF.

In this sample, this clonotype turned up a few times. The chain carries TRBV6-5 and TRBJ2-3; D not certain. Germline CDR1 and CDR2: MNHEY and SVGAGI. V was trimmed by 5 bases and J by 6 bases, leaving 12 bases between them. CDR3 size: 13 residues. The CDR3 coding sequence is TGTGCCAGCAGTCGGACCCTACCCGATACGCAGTATTTT. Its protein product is CASSRTLPDTQYF.

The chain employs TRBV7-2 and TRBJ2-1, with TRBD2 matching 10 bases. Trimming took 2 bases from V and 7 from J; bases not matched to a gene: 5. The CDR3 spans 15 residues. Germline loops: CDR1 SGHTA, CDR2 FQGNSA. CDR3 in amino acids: CASSLFSGGENEQFF. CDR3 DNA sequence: TGTGCCAGCAGCTTATTCAGCGGGGGGGAGAATGAGCAGTTCTTC.

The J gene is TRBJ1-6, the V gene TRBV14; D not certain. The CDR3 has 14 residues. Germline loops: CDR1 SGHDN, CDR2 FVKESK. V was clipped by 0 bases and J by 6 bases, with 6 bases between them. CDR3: CASSQEQFNSPLHF. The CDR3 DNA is TGTGCCAGCAGCCAAGAACAGTTTAATTCACCCCTCCACTTT.

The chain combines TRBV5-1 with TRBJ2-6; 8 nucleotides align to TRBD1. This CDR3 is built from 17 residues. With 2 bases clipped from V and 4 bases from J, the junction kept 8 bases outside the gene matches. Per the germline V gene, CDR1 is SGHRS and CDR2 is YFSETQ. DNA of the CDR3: TGCGCCAGCAGCTTTTTGGCAGGGGGCGCCGGGGCCAACGTCCTGACTTTC. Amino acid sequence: CASSFLAGGAGANVLTF.

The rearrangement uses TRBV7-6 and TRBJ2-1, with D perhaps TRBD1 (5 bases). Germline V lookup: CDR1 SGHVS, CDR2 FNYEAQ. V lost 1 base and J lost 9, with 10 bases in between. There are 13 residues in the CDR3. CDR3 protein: CASSLGGLGEQFF. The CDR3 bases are TGTGCCAGCAGCTTAGGGGGCCTGGGTGAGCAGTTCTTC.

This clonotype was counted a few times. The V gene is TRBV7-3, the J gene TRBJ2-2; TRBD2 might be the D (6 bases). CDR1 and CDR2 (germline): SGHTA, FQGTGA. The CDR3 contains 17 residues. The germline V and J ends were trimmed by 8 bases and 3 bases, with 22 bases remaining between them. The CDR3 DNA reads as TGTGCCAGCGGAATTCCGCGGGCTAGCGCCCACACCGGGGAGCTGTTTTTT. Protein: CASGIPRASAHTGELFF.

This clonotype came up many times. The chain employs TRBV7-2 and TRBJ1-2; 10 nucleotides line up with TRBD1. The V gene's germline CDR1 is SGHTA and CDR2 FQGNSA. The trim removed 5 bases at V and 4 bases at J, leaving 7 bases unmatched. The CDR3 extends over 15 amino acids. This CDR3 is CASSKGQGEFYGYTF. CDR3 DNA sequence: TGTGCCAGCAGCAAAGGACAGGGGGAGTTCTATGGCTACACCTTC.

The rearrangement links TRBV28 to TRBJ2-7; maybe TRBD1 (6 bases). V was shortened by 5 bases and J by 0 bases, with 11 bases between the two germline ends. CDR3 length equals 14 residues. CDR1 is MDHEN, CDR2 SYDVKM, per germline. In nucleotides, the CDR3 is TGTGCCAGCAGTGCCGAGGGGGTCTCCTACGAGCAGTACGTC. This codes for CASSAEGVSYEQYV.

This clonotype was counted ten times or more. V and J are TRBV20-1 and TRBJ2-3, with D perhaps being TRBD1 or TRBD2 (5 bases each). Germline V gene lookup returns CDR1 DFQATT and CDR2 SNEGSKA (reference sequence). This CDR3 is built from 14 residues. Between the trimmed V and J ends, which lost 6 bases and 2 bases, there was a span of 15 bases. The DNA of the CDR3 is TGCAGTGCCCCCCGACGGGGCCCCACAGATACGCAGTATTTT. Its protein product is CSAPRRGPTDTQYF.